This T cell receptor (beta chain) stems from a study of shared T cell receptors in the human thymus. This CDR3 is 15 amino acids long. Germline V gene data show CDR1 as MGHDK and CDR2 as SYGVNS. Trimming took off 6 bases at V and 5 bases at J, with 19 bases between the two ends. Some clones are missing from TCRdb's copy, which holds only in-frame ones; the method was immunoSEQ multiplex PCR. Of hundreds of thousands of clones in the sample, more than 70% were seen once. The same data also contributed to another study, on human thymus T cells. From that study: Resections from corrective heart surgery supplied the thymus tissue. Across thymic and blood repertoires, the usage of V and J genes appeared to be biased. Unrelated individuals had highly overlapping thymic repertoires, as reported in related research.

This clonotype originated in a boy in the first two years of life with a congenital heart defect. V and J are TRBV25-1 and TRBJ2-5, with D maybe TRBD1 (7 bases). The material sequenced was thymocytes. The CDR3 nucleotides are TGTGCCAGCAGAGACAGGGAGGAGGTCGGGGAGACCCAGTACTTC. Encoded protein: CASRDREEVGETQYF.